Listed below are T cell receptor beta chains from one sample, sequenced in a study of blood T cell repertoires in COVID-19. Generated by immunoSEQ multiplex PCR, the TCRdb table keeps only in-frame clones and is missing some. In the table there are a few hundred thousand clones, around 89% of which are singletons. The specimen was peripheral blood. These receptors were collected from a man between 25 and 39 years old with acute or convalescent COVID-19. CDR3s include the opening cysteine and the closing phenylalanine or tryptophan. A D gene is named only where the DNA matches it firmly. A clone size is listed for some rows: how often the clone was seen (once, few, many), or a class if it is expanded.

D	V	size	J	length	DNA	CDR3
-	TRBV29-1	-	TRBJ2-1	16	TGCAGCGCTCAAAGGGGGGGGACCCGCGTGTATGAGGAGCAGTTCTTC	CSAQRGGTRVYEEQFF
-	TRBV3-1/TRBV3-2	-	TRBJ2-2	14	TGTGCCAGCAGCCTCATATCTAGCACCGGGGAGCTGTTTTTT	CASSLISSTGELFF
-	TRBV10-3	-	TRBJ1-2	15	TGTGCCATCAGTGTCCATATCCCCCCCCAGGGTGGCTACACCTTC	CAISVHIPPQGGYTF
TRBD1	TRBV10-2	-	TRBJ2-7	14	TGCGCCAGCAGGATGCCGGGACAGGGAGCGGAGCAGTACTTC	CASRMPGQGAEQYF
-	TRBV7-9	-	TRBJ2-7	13	TGTGCCAGCAGCTTTGGACAGCTCTACGAGCAGTACTTC	CASSFGQLYEQYF
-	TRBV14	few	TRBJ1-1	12	TGTGCCAGCAGCTGGACAACGACTGAAGCTTTCTTT	CASSWTTTEAFF
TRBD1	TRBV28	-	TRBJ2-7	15	TGTGCCAGCAGTCCATTCAGGACAGGGGCCTACGAGCAGTACTTC	CASSPFRTGAYEQYF
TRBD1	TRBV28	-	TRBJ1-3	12	TGTGCCAGCAGTCAGGGGGGCAGGGCCCCGGATTTT	CASSQGGRAPDF
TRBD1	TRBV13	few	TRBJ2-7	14	TGTGCCAGCAGCACAGCCGGGACAGGATACGAGCAGTACTTC	CASSTAGTGYEQYF
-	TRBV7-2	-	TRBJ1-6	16	TGTGCCAGCAGCGGCTACAGGAGCTCCTATAATTCACCCCTCCACTTT	CASSGYRSSYNSPLHF
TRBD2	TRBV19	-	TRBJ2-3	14	TGTGCCAGTAGGATGACTAGCGCCACAGATACGCAGTATTTT	CASRMTSATDTQYF
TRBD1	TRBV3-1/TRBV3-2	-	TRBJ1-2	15	TGTGCCAGCAGCCACGGGACAGGAGGTCTCGCTGGCTACACCTTC	CASSHGTGGLAGYTF
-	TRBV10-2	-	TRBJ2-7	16	TGCGCCAGCAGTGACCCCGGAGGGGAGGTAGTCTACGAGCAGTACTTC	CASSDPGGEVVYEQYF
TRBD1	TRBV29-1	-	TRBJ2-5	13	TGCAGCGTCGGGGACAGGGACAAAGGGACCCAGTACTTC	CSVGDRDKGTQYF
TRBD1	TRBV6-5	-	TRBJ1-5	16	TGTGCCAGCAGTTCGGGACAGACCGCGAGCAATCAGCCCCAGCATTTT	CASSSGQTASNQPQHF
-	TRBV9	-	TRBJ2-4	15	TGTGCCAGCAGCGGGTGGGGCAGTTCCGGAAACATTCAGTACTTC	CASSGWGSSGNIQYF
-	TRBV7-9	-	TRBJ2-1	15	TGTGCCAGCAGCCCTCCAAAGGGAGGTGGCGATGAGCAGTTCTTC	CASSPPKGGGDEQFF
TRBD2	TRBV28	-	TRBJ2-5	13	TGTGCCAGCAGTTTGACTAGCCTTGAGACCCAGTACTTC	CASSLTSLETQYF
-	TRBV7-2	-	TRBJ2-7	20	TGTGCCAGCAGCTTAGCGCTGGGGTCGGGATGGATCAATGAGTACTACGAGCAGTACTTC	CASSLALGSGWINEYYEQYF
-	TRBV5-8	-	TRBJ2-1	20	TGTGCCAGCACCGACCGCGGTGGCAGGGGACGTTCTGGCTCCTACAATGAGCAGTTCTTC	CASTDRGGRGRSGSYNEQFF
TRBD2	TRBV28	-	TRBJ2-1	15	TGTGCCAGCAGCATACGGACTAGCGGGAGTAATGAGCAGTTCTTC	CASSIRTSGSNEQFF
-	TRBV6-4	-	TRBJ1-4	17	TGTGCCAGCAGGCGAGGTCCGCACTTAGCTAGGAATGAAAAACTGTTTTTT	CASRRGPHLARNEKLFF
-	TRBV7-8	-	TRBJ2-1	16	TGTGCCAGCAGCTTGCGGCCAGGGGAACTATACAATGAGCAGTTCTTC	CASSLRPGELYNEQFF
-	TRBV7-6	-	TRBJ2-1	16	TGTGCCAGCAGCTTAGGAACAAATGGAGGGCTAAATGAGCAGTTCTTC	CASSLGTNGGLNEQFF
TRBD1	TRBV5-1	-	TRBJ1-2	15	TGCGCCAGCAGCTTGGAGGGGACAGGGGACTATGGCTACACCTTC	CASSLEGTGDYGYTF
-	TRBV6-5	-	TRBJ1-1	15	TGTGCCAGCAGCGGCAGGCTCGGTGTGAACACTGAAGCTTTCTTT	CASSGRLGVNTEAFF
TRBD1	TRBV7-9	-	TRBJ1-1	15	TGTGCCAGCAGCGGTCCACAGGGGGCCAACACTGAAGCTTTCTTT	CASSGPQGANTEAFF
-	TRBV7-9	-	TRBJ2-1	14	TGTGCCAGCAGCGCCCGAGGCTCCTACAATGAGCAGTTCTTC	CASSARGSYNEQFF
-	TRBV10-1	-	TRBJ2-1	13	TGCGCCAGCAGTGAGGGTCGGTTAAATGAGCAGTTCTTC	CASSEGRLNEQFF
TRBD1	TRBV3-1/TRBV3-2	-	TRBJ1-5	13	TGTGCCAGCAGCCGGGACAGAGATCAGCCCCAGCATTTT	CASSRDRDQPQHF
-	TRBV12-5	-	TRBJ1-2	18	TGTGCTAGTGGTTTGGAACGGGACACCTTCAGATCTAACTATGGCTACACCTTC	CASGLERDTFRSNYGYTF
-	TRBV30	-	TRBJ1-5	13	TGTGCCTGGAGTGTACAGGGTAATCAGCCCCAGCATTTT	CAWSVQGNQPQHF
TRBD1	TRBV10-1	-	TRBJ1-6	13	TGCGCCAGCAGCCGGGACAGGGATTCACCCCTCCACTTT	CASSRDRDSPLHF
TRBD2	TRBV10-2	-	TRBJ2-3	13	TGCGCCAGCTCTAGCGGGAGGCCAGATACGCAGTATTTT	CASSSGRPDTQYF
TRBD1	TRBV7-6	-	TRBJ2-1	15	TGTGCCAGCAGCAGGGACAGGGGATTTATGGATGAGCAGTTCTTC	CASSRDRGFMDEQFF
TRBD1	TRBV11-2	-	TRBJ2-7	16	TGTGCCAGCAGCCTCGAAAGGACAGGGGCATTCAGAGAGCAGTACTTC	CASSLERTGAFREQYF
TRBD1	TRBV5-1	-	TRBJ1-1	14	TGCGCCAGCAGCGGTGGACAGGGGAACACTGAAGCTTTCTTT	CASSGGQGNTEAFF
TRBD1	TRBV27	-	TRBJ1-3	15	TGTGCCAGCAGTCCTAACAGGGGATCTGGAAACACCATATATTTT	CASSPNRGSGNTIYF
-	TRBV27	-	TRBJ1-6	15	TGTGCCAGCAGTTTTTTGGACAGCCTTAATTCACCCCTCCACTTT	CASSFLDSLNSPLHF
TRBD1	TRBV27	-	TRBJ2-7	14	TGTGCCAGCAGTCCCGCCCGACAGGGTACCGAGCAGTACTTC	CASSPARQGTEQYF
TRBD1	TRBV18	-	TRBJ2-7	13	TGTGCCAGCTCCCCCAGGGGGATTTACGAGCAGTACTTC	CASSPRGIYEQYF
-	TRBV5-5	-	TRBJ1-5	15	TGTGCCAGCAGCTTGGCCTGGACAGGCAATCAGCCCCAGCATTTT	CASSLAWTGNQPQHF
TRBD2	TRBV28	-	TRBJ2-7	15	TGTGCCAGCAGTGAGCCGGGACTAGCGGACTACGAGCAGTACTTC	CASSEPGLADYEQYF
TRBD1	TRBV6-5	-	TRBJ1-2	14	TGTGCCAGCAGTAGGGACAGGGGTAACTATGGCTACACCTTC	CASSRDRGNYGYTF
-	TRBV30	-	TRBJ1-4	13	TGTGCCTGGAGTGCGGGGTTTAATGAAAAACTGTTTTTT	CAWSAGFNEKLFF
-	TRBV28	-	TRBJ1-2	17	TGTGCCAGCAGTTTAGTGGCAGGGTCCCATTCTAACTATGGCTACACCTTC	CASSLVAGSHSNYGYTF
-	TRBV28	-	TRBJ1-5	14	TGTGCCAGCAGTTGGGGGGTTAGCAATCAGCCCCAGCATTTT	CASSWGVSNQPQHF
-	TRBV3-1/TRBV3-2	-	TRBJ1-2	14	TGTGCCAGCAGCCAAGATCCGGCTAACTATGGCTACACCTTC	CASSQDPANYGYTF
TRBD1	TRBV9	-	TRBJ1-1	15	TGTGCCAGCAGCCCCTGGACAGGGACGGGGGCTGAAGCTTTCTTT	CASSPWTGTGAEAFF
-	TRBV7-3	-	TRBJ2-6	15	TGTGCCAGCAGCTTGACAGCATCTGGGGCCAACGTCCTGACTTTC	CASSLTASGANVLTF
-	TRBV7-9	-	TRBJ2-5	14	TGTGCCAGCAGCTTAGGGTTAGAGGCGGAGACCCAGTACTTC	CASSLGLEAETQYF
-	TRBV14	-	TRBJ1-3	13	TGTGCCAGCAGCCCCCGGTGGGGAAACACCATATATTTT	CASSPRWGNTIYF
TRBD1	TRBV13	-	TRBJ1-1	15	TGTGCCAGCAGATCACAGGGGATTGGGTACACTGAAGCTTTCTTT	CASRSQGIGYTEAFF
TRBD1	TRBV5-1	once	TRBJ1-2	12	TGCGCCAGCAGCTGGACAGGGAACGGCTACACCTTC	CASSWTGNGYTF
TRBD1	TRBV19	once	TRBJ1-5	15	TGTGCCAGTAGGCCGGGACAGGCGGGCAATCAGCCCCAGCATTTT	CASRPGQAGNQPQHF
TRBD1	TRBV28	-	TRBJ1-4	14	TGTGCCAGCAGCCCCAGGACAGGGTATGAAAAACTGTTTTTT	CASSPRTGYEKLFF